This T cell receptor beta chain was obtained from a study of beta chain features in type 1 diabetes. CDR3 length equals 13 residues. The germline V gene has CDR1 MNHNY and CDR2 SVGAGI (reference sequence). The V end was cut by 7 bases, the J end by 4 bases, with 13 bases between. The isolated RNA, all of it, was reverse transcribed, so expressed TCRB transcripts were what got sequenced. Sequenced naive, central memory and regulatory T cell samples produced an average of roughly 3.9 million reads. This table comes from immunoSEQ multiplex PCR, and its TCRdb copy is limited to in-frame clones, with some not included. The data contain 680,000 or so clones, around a sixth of them singletons.

This sequence joins TRBV6-6 and TRBJ1-2; D unclear. Sequencing used naive CD4+ T cells from blood. The sequence derives from a man younger than 35 in good health. Written as DNA, the CDR3 is TGTGCCAGCAATTTAGGACGGCCCTATGGCTACACCTTC. It is translated as CASNLGRPYGYTF.